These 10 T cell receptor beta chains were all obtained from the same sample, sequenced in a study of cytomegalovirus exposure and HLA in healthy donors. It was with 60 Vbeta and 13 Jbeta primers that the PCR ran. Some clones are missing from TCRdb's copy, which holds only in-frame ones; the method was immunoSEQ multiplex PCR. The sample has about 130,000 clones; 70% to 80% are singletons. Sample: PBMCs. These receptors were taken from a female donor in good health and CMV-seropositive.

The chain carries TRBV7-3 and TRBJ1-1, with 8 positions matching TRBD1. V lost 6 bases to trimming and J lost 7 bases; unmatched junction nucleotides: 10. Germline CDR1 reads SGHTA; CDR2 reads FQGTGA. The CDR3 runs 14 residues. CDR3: CASSRTGRDDEAFF. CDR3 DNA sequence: TGTGCCAGCAGTCGGACAGGGCGGGATGATGAAGCTTTCTTT.

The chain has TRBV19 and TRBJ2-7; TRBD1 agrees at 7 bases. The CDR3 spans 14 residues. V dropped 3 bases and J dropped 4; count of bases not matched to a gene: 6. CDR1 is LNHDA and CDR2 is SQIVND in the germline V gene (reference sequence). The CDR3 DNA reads TGTGCCAGTAGTATCACAGGGGCAACATACGAGCAGTACTTC. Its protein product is CASSITGATYEQYF.

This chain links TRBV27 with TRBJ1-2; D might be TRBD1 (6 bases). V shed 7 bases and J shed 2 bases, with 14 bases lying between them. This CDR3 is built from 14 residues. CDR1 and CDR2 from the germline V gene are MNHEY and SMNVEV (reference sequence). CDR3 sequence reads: CASTSNRDNYGYTF. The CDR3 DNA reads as TGTGCCAGCACCTCCAACAGGGACAACTATGGCTACACCTTC.

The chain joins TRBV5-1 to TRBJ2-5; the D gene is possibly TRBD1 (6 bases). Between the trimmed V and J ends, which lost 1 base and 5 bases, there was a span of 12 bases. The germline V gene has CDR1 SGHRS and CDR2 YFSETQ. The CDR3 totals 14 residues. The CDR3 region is CASSLSGARETQYF. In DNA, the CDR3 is TGCGCCAGCAGCTTGTCAGGGGCGCGGGAGACCCAGTACTTC.

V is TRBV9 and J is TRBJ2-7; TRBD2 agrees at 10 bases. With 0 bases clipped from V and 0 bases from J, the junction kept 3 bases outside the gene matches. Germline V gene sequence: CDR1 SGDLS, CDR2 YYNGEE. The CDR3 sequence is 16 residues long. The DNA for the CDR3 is TGTGCCAGCAGCGTAGCTAGCGGGGGAGCCTCCTACGAGCAGTACTTC. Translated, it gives CASSVASGGASYEQYF.

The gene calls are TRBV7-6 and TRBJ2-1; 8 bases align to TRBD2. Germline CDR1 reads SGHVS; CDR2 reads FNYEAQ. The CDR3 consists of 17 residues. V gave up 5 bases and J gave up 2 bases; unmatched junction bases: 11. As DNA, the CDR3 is TGTGCCAGCAGCGAAGGGACTAGTGAGCTCCCCTACAATGAGCAGTTCTTC. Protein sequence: CASSEGTSELPYNEQFF. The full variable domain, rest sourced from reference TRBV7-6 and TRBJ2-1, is GAGVSQSPRYKVTKRGQDVALRCDPISGHVSLYWYRQALGQGPEFLTYFNYEAQQDKSGLPNDRFSAERPEGSISTLTIQRTEQRDSAMYRCASSEGTSELPYNEQFFGPGTRLTVL.

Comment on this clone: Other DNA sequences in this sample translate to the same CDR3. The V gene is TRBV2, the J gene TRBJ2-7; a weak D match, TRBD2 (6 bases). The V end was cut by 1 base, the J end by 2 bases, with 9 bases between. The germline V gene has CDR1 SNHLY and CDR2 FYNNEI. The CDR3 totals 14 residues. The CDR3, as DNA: TGTGCCAGCAGTGAAGTGTCTAGCGCCTACGAGCAGTACTTC. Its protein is CASSEVSSAYEQYF.

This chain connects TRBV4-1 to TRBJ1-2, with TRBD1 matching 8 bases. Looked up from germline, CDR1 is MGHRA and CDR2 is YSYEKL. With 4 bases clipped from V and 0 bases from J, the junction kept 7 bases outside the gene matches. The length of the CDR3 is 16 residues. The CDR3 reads CASSRGRGQANYGYTF. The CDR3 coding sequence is TGCGCCAGCAGCCGCGGAAGGGGACAGGCTAACTATGGCTACACCTTC.

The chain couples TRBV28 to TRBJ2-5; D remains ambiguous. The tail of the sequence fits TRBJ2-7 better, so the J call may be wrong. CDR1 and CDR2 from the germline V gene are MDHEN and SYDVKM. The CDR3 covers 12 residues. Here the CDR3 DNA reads TGTGCCAGCAATTCTGCGTCCTACGAGCAGTACTTC. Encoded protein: CASNSASYEQYF.

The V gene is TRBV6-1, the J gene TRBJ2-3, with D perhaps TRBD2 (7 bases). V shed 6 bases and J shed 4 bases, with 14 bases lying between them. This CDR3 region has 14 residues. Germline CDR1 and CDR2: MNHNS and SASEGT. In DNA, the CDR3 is TGTGCCAGCAGAAAGGGGGGGCTCGCAGATACGCAGTATTTT. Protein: CASRKGGLADTQYF.